This T cell receptor beta chain originates from a study of blood T cell repertoires in COVID-19. Produced via immunoSEQ multiplex PCR; TCRdb's table is partial and in-frame only. Here the sample spans 200,000 to 250,000 clones, 65% to 90% being singletons. The CDR3 spans 15 residues. The V and J ends lost 5 bases and 4 bases respectively, with 18 bases between them. Germline V gene sequence: CDR1 SGHRS, CDR2 YFSETQ. The TCR originated in a human donor in a cohort sampled during active COVID-19. Sequenced material: peripheral blood. The chain has TRBV5-1 and TRBJ1-2, with D possibly being TRBD1 (6 bases). CDR3 sequence (DNA): TGCGCCAGCAGAATAATGGGACACGAAGTCTATGGCTACACCTTC. It encodes CASRIMGHEVYGYTF.